This T cell receptor (beta chain) was identified in a study of blood T cell repertoires in COVID-19. Study background: From T cells, B-cell-depleted T cells, or PBMCs came the material, which was cDNA or gDNA.

V trimming: 0 bases; J trimming: 5 bases; junction bases outside the gene matches: 11. The CDR3 is 17 residues long. Germline V lookup: CDR1 LGHNT, CDR2 FRNRAP. The study drew participants aged about 18 to 95 years from roughly 25 US areas. Participants' own reports of clinical history determined their cohort assignment. Original processing notes: By means of reference gene primer amplification, nucleated cell counts were estimated. The repertoire was sequenced with immunoSEQ multiplex PCR; TCRdb's copy has only in-frame clones and lacks some. D and trimming come from the DNA, and the V and J calls and clone size come from that table. The sample lists around 230,000 clones, about nine tenths occurring once.

Sequenced: PBMCs or T cells enriched from blood (not recorded which). The TCR originated in a woman aged 40 to 49 with acute COVID-19. The V gene is TRBV12-5, the J gene TRBJ1-1; 8 bases align to TRBD1. The CDR3 here is CASGLVLGQGSRTEAFF. Here the CDR3 DNA reads TGTGCTAGTGGTTTGGTCCTCGGACAGGGAAGTAGGACTGAAGCTTTCTTT.